This TCR beta chain was observed in a study of blood T cell repertoires in COVID-19 (TCRdb year 2020). Some background on the complete study: The collaborator samples originated in the United States, Italy and Spain and spanned the acute and convalescent phases of COVID-19. The repertoires were made available in a free public database intended to serve as a resource for research on the immune response to SARS-CoV-2. The samples were drawn from two sources: the first 160 participants of the ongoing ImmuneRACE study, and over 950 subjects contributed by 6 global collaborators. The material from the prospective study consisted of cDNA or gDNA derived from T cells, B-cell-depleted T cells, or PBMCs. Subjects who had been exposed to COVID-19, were actively infected with it, or had recovered from it provided the deeply sampled blood TCRbeta repertoires that made up the dataset. Sample metadata almost always included a de-identified subject ID, COVID-19 status, age in years and sex. Where available, HLA class I and class II types were obtained from metadata supplied by the sample provider rather than from assay-based typing. On the study overall, not on this receptor specifically: How much clinical and demographic metadata was included differed by source and by participant, and the metadata was provided uncurated.

One collaborating source in Seattle enrolled patients during active infection and followed them longitudinally through the course of disease. Whole blood was collected in K2EDTA tubes by collaborating institutions according to the institutions' own protocols. Collaborator samples were shipped for TCRbeta analysis as frozen whole blood, isolated PBMCs, or DNA extracted from either sample type. For this clone: The target of this receptor is not known. Base qualities were left out, and no much larger clone turns up one base away.

TCRbeta CDR3 regions were amplified from genomic DNA by means of the immunoSEQ Assay, a bias-controlled multiplex PCR. The study's own analysis went as follows. Within the assay, amplification of reference gene primers was used to estimate how many nucleated cells each sample contained. Sequence reads were collapsed and filtered to measure the absolute abundance of every unique TCRbeta CDR3 rearrangement. For each sample, productive Simpson clonality was calculated by taking the square root of Simpson's diversity index across productive rearrangements. The source is immuneACCESS, and TCRdb retained only in-frame sequences with V and J called. Part of the clones is not carried over; for the studies checked, unresolved V genes explain less than half of this, and the remainder is unexplained. That table supplies the V and J calls and clone size; D and trimming were determined from the DNA. The table for this sample lists about 180,000 clones; more than 75% of them were counted only once. The ten largest make up 15% to 20% of the sample.

Material: peripheral blood. This clonotype was obtained from a person aged 70 to 85 with COVID-19, enrolled during active disease.

DNA sequence: TGTGCCAGCAGCTTAACTCCAGGGACTGGTAACGAGCAGTACTTC. Translated, this is CASSLTPGTGNEQYF. The sequence is built from TRBV7-3 and TRBJ2-7, with a weak D call of TRBD2 (6 bases match). The junction carries 14 bases between V and J, which are trimmed by 0 bases and 5 bases respectively. The CDR3 sequence holds 15 residues, the cysteine and phenylalanine included. CDR3 DNA only is kept here, 45 bases in frame from base 1. Sequences SGHTA (CDR1) and FQGTGA (CDR2) are obtained from the germline V gene.